This is a list of T cell receptor beta chains from one sample in a study of blood T cell repertoires in COVID-19. TCRdb's table, derived via immunoSEQ multiplex PCR, lists solely in-frame clones and lacks some. Of under 250,000 clones in the sample, 85% to 90% were seen once. Material for sequencing was PBMCs or T cells enriched from blood (not recorded which). The receptor set was obtained from a middle-aged man who had recovered from COVID-19. The CDR3 runs from the conserved cysteine through the conserved F or W. Each record gives: clone size, V gene, J gene, D gene, CDR3 DNA, CDR3 protein. D genes are given only for firm matches. Clone sizes are given selectively: once, few, many, or a class where the clone is expanded.

size: .
V: TRBV6-5
J: TRBJ2-3
D: .
DNA: TGTGCCAGCAGTTACTCGAGGAGGGGTAGCACAGATACGCAGTATTTT
CDR3: CASSYSRRGSTDTQYF

size: .
V: TRBV5-1
J: TRBJ2-7
D: TRBD1
DNA: TGCGCCAGCAGCCGGACAGGGATCTCCTACGAGCAGTACTTC
CDR3: CASSRTGISYEQYF

size: .
V: TRBV4-2
J: TRBJ2-1
D: .
DNA: TGTGCCAGCAGCGGGAGCTCCTACAATGAGCAGTTCTTC
CDR3: CASSGSSYNEQFF

size: .
V: TRBV7-2
J: TRBJ2-5
D: TRBD1
DNA: TGTGCCAGCAGCAACGGACAGGCCTCTTTTCAAGAGACCCAGTACTTC
CDR3: CASSNGQASFQETQYF

size: .
V: TRBV4-3
J: TRBJ2-3
D: TRBD2
DNA: TGCGCCAGCAGCTCCAGACTAGCGGGGGCTCCAGATACGCAGTATTTT
CDR3: CASSSRLAGAPDTQYF

size: .
V: TRBV30
J: TRBJ2-7
D: TRBD1
DNA: TGTGCCTGGAGACCAAGGGGGTCGGGGACAGGGGTCTACGAGCAGTACTTC
CDR3: CAWRPRGSGTGVYEQYF

size: .
V: TRBV5-1
J: TRBJ1-4
D: TRBD1
DNA: TGCGCCAGCAGCTCGGGACAGGGAGAAGAAAAACTGTTTTTT
CDR3: CASSSGQGEEKLFF

size: .
V: TRBV6-1
J: TRBJ2-3
D: TRBD1
DNA: TGTGCCAGCAGTGTTCATGTGGGACAGGGTCCAGATACGCAGTATTTT
CDR3: CASSVHVGQGPDTQYF

size: .
V: TRBV7-9
J: TRBJ1-6
D: TRBD1
DNA: TGTGCCAGCAGCTCCAAACTAGGGACAGGGCCAAATTCACCCCTCCACTTT
CDR3: CASSSKLGTGPNSPLHF

size: .
V: TRBV18
J: TRBJ1-2
D: TRBD1
DNA: TGTGCCAGCTCACCCGAAGGGACCGGGACAGGCTCGTCTGGTGGCTACACCTTC
CDR3: CASSPEGTGTGSSGGYTF

size: .
V: TRBV6-6
J: TRBJ2-1
D: .
DNA: TGTGCCAGCAGTGCAACAGGGTCCAATGAGCAGTTCTTC
CDR3: CASSATGSNEQFF

size: .
V: TRBV7-2
J: TRBJ1-4
D: TRBD1
DNA: TGTGCCAGCAGCTTAGCCAGGGGGCCTACTAATGAAAAACTGTTTTTT
CDR3: CASSLARGPTNEKLFF

size: .
V: TRBV25-1
J: TRBJ1-4
D: .
DNA: TGTGCCAGCAGTGAAGGTACAATTGCAACTAATGAAAAACTGTTTTTT
CDR3: CASSEGTIATNEKLFF

size: .
V: TRBV12-3/TRBV12-4
J: TRBJ1-2
D: .
DNA: TGTGCCAGCAGTAGCGGCGGGAACTATGGCTACACCTTC
CDR3: CASSSGGNYGYTF

size: .
V: TRBV29-1
J: TRBJ1-3
D: TRBD1
DNA: TGCAGCGCTTACAGGGGGCTTGGAAACACCATATATTTT
CDR3: CSAYRGLGNTIYF

size: .
V: TRBV11-3
J: TRBJ2-5
D: .
DNA: TGTGCCAGCAGCTTAGTGACCGGGGAGACCCAGTACTTC
CDR3: CASSLVTGETQYF

size: few
V: TRBV21-1
J: TRBJ2-5
D: .
DNA: TGTGCCAGCAGCATCCGGGACAGGGTGCAAGAGACCCAGTACTTC
CDR3: CASSIRDRVQETQYF

size: few
V: TRBV7-2
J: TRBJ1-2
D: TRBD1
DNA: TGTGCCAGCAGCTTAGACACGCGACAGGGGGACTATGGCTACACCTTC
CDR3: CASSLDTRQGDYGYTF

size: .
V: TRBV27
J: TRBJ1-4
D: .
DNA: TGTGCCAGCGGGTTAGGAGGAGTTCGTGAAAAACTGTTTTTT
CDR3: CASGLGGVREKLFF

size: .
V: TRBV6-5
J: TRBJ1-3
D: TRBD1
DNA: TGTGCCAGCAGTCGGGACAGCGGAAACACCATATATTTT
CDR3: CASSRDSGNTIYF

size: .
V: TRBV4-1
J: TRBJ1-6
D: .
DNA: TGCGCCAGCAGCCAAGTGGCCTCCGTCCCTAATTCACCCCTCCACTTT
CDR3: CASSQVASVPNSPLHF

size: .
V: TRBV7-2
J: TRBJ2-1
D: TRBD2
DNA: TGTGCCAGCAGCTTAGGGTCGTACGGACTAGCTTTAGGGCAGTTCTTC
CDR3: CASSLGSYGLALGQFF

size: .
V: TRBV29-1
J: TRBJ1-1
D: TRBD1
DNA: TGCAGCGCTCCGACAGGGAAAGGCACTGAAGCTTTCTTT
CDR3: CSAPTGKGTEAFF

size: .
V: TRBV18
J: TRBJ2-1
D: TRBD2
DNA: TGTGCCAGCTCACCACCGACTAGCGGGGGCAATGAGCAGTTCTTC
CDR3: CASSPPTSGGNEQFF

size: .
V: TRBV5-1
J: TRBJ1-2
D: TRBD1
DNA: TGCGCCAGCAGCCCAAGACAGGGAATGGGCTATGGCTACACCTTC
CDR3: CASSPRQGMGYGYTF

size: .
V: TRBV6-2/TRBV6-3
J: TRBJ1-1
D: TRBD1
DNA: TGTGCCAGCAGTCAACCCCTGGACAGGAAGAACACTGAAGCTTTCTTT
CDR3: CASSQPLDRKNTEAFF

size: .
V: TRBV30
J: TRBJ1-4
D: .
DNA: TGTGCCTGGAGTGGACAAGCTAATGAAAAACTGTTTTTT
CDR3: CAWSGQANEKLFF